This is a list of T cell receptor beta chains from one sample in a study of blood T cells in healthy people across ages. TCRdb re-analysed the 5' RACE reads in MiXCR, keeping a single row per CDR3 protein. The table has about 540,000 distinct CDR3 sequences, about 25% seen once. The sample was also reused in another study, on T cells of mothers and their children.

Sequencing was performed on blood. The receptor source for this set is a boy aged 5-17 years in good health. Each CDR3 is given with its conserved first and last residue. D genes are given only for firm matches. Clone size is given for some rows only: seen once, a few or many times, or a class if the clone is expanded.

cdr3_length	clone_size	d_call	v_call	j_call	cdr3_nt	cdr3_aa
15	few	.	TRBV20-1	TRBJ1-1	TGCAGTGCTAGAGACCTTAAGACCGCGGGCACTGAAGCTTTCTTT	CSARDLKTAGTEAFF
15	.	.	TRBV4-2	TRBJ2-5	TGTGCCAGCAGCCAAGAGGGCAGGGGAGGCGAGACCCAGTACTTC	CASSQEGRGGETQYF
12	few	TRBD1	TRBV20-1	TRBJ2-1	TGCAGTGCGACAGGGACAGGACGGAAAAAGTTCTTC	CSATGTGRKKFF
14	few	TRBD1	TRBV7-9	TRBJ1-6	TGTGCCAGCAGCCTCGGACAGGCAGCTTCACCCCTCCACTTT	CASSLGQAASPLHF
12	few	.	TRBV2	TRBJ2-1	TGTGCCAGCAGTGGTTCCACGTATGAGCAGTTCTTC	CASSGSTYEQFF
14	few	.	TRBV18	TRBJ1-1	TGTGCCAGCTCACCCGAGGGAGGTAGGACTGAAGCTTTCTTT	CASSPEGGRTEAFF
16	.	TRBD2	TRBV7-2	TRBJ2-1	TGTGCCAGCAGCTTAGGGGTCCTAGCGGGAGACGATGAGCAGTTCTTC	CASSLGVLAGDDEQFF
15	.	TRBD2	TRBV12-3/TRBV12-4	TRBJ2-7	TGTGCCAGCAGTTTTAGAGCGGGGGCCCTCTACGAGCAGTACTTC	CASSFRAGALYEQYF
16	few	.	TRBV6-6	TRBJ1-4	TGTGCCAGCAGTTTTCAGGGGTTGAAGACTAATGAAAAACTGTTTTTT	CASSFQGLKTNEKLFF
13	few	.	TRBV7-9	TRBJ2-7	TGTGCCAGCAGCAAACGGGACCGGTACGAGCAGTACTTC	CASSKRDRYEQYF
13	many	.	TRBV4-2	TRBJ2-2	TGTGCCAGCAGCCAAGATTGGTCCGGGGAGCTGTTTTTT	CASSQDWSGELFF
13	few	.	TRBV6-5	TRBJ2-1	TGTGCCAGCAGCCCTCGCCCCTACAATGAGCAGTTCTTC	CASSPRPYNEQFF
14	few	.	TRBV13	TRBJ1-2	TGTGCCAGCAGCCCCCCCGGACACAACTATGGCTACACCTTC	CASSPPGHNYGYTF
12	few	.	TRBV14	TRBJ1-4	TGTGCCAGCAGCCACGTGAATGAAAAACTGTTTTTT	CASSHVNEKLFF
14	.	TRBD2	TRBV27	TRBJ2-1	TGTGCCAGCAGGACGGGACTATCGAACAATGAGCGGTTCTTC	CASRTGLSNNERFF
14	.	.	TRBV13	TRBJ2-1	TGTGCCAGCAGCTTAAACTGGACCTACAATGAGCAGTTCTTC	CASSLNWTYNEQFF
12	.	.	TRBV2	TRBJ2-1	TGTGCCAGCAGTGGAAGTGGGGATGAGCAGTTCTTC	CASSGSGDEQFF
14	few	.	TRBV6-5	TRBJ2-7	TGTGCCAGCACCCCCAGGGGACTGGCCTACGAGCAGTACTTC	CASTPRGLAYEQYF
13	many	.	TRBV29-1	TRBJ2-1	TGCAGCGTTGTCGGCCAGGTTTTGAATGAGCAGTTCTTC	CSVVGQVLNEQFF
12	.	.	TRBV6-5	TRBJ2-7	TGTGCCAGCAGTGCAAGGGGCTACGAGCAGTACTTC	CASSARGYEQYF
14	many	.	TRBV9	TRBJ2-5	TGTGCCAGCAGCGAATTTGGACGGGCGGAGACCCAGTACTTC	CASSEFGRAETQYF
14	.	.	TRBV14	TRBJ2-1	TGTGCCAGCAGCCAAGATCCTGCCTACAATGAGCAGTTCTTC	CASSQDPAYNEQFF
12	many	.	TRBV5-5	TRBJ2-1	TGTGCCAGCAGCTTGACAGACAATGAGCAGTTCTTC	CASSLTDNEQFF
16	few	TRBD1	TRBV7-2	TRBJ1-6	TGTGCCAGCAGCTTAGCTGCCAGGGGGCTTATTTCACCCCTCCACTTT	CASSLAARGLISPLHF
13	.	.	TRBV4-1	TRBJ2-3	TGCGCCAGCAGCCAAGTATCGGCAGATACGCAGTATTTT	CASSQVSADTQYF
16	.	.	TRBV9	TRBJ1-2	TGTGCCAGCAGCGTAGGAGACGTGACAGATACGGAAGGCTACACCTTC	CASSVGDVTDTEGYTF
12	.	.	TRBV2	TRBJ1-1	TGTGCCAGCAGGGGGGATCAGGCTGAAGCTTTCTTT	CASRGDQAEAFF